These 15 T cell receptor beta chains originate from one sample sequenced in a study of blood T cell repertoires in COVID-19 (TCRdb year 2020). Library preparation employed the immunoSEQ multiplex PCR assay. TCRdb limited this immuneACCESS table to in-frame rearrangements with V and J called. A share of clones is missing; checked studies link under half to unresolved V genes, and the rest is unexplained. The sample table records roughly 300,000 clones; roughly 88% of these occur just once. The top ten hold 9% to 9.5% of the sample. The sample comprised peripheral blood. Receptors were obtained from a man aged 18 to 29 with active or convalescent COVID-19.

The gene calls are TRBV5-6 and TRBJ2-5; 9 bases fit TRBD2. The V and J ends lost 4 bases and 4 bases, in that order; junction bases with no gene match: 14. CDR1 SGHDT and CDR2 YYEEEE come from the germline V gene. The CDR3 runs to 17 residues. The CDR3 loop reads CASSLRGGGAVRETQYF. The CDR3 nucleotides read TGTGCCAGCAGCCTGAGGGGCGGGGGGGCGGTCCGAGAGACCCAGTACTTC. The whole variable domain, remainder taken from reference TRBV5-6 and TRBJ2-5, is DAGVTQSPTHLIKTRGQQVTLRCSPKSGHDTVSWYQQALGQGPQFIFQYYEEEERQRGNFPDRFSGHQFPNYSSELNVNALLLGDSALYLCASSLRGGGAVRETQYFGPGTRLLVL.

The CDR3 region is CAIRGRTATYGYTF. In nucleotides, the CDR3 is TGTGCCATCAGGGGCCGGACAGCTACGTATGGCTACACCTTC. The rearrangement links TRBV10-3 to TRBJ1-2, with a tentative D call TRBD1 (6 bases). V lost 6 bases, J lost 5 bases, and 16 bases lay in between. This CDR3 has 14 amino acids. Germline lookup yields CDR1 ENHRY and CDR2 SYGVKD.

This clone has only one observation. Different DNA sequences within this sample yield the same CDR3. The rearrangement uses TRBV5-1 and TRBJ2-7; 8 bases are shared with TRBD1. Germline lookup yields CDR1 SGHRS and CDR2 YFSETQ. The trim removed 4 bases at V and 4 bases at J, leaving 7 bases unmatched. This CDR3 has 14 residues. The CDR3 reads CASSLGTGTYEQYF. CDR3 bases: TGCGCCAGCAGCCTGGGGACAGGCACATACGAGCAGTACTTC.

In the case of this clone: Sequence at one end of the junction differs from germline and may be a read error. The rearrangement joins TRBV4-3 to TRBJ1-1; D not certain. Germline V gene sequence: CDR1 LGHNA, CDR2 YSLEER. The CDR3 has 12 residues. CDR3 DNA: TGCGCCAGCAGCCAAGGTGACACAGAAGCTTTCTTT. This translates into CASSQGDTEAFF.

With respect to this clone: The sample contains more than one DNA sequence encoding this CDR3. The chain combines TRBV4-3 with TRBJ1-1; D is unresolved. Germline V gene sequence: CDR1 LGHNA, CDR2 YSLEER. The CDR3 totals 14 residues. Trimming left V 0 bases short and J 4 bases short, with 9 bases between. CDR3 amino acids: CASSQDFGGTEAFF. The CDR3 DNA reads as TGCGCCAGCAGCCAAGATTTCGGAGGCACTGAAGCTTTCTTT.

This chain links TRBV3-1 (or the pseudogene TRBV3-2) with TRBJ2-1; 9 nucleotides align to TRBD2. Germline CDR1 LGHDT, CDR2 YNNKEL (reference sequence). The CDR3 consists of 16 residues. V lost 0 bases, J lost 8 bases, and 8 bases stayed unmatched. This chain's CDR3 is CASSQDQGGGVYEQFF. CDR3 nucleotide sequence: TGTGCCAGCAGCCAAGATCAAGGCGGGGGGGTATATGAGCAGTTCTTC.

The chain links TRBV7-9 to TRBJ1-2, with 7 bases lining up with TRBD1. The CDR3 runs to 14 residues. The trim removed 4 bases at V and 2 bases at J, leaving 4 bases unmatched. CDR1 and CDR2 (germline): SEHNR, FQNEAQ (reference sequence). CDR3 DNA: TGTGCCAGCAGCTCCTCACAGGGGAACTATGGCTACACCTTC. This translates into CASSSSQGNYGYTF.

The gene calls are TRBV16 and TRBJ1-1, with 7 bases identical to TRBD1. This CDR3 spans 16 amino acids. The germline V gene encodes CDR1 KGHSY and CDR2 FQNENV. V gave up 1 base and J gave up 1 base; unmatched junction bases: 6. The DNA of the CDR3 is TGTGCCAGCAGCCAATTTGACGGACAGGCGAACACTGAAGCTTTCTTT. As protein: CASSQFDGQANTEAFF.

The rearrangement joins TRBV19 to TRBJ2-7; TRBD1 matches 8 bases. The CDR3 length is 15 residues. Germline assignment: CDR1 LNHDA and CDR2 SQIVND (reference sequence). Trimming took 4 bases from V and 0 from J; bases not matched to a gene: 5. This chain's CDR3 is CASSRRQGLSYEQYF. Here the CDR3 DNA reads TGTGCCAGTAGTAGACGACAGGGGCTCTCCTACGAGCAGTACTTC.

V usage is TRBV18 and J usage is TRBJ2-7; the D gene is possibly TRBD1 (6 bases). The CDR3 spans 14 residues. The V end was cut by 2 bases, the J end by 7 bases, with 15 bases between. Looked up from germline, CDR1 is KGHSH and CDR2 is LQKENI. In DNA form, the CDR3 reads TGTGCCAGCTCACCATGGGACATTTCGGGGGAGCAGTACTTC. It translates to CASSPWDISGEQYF.

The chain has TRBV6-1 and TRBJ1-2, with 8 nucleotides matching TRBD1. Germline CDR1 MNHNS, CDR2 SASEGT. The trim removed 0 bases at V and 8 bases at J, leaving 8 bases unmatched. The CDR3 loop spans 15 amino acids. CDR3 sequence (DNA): TGTGCCAGCAGTGAAGCCCCCGGGACAGGTGAAGGCTACACCTTC. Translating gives CASSEAPGTGEGYTF.

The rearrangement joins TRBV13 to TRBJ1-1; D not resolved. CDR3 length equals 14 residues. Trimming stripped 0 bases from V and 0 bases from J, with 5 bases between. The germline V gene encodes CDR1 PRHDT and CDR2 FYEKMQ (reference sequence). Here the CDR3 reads CASSLGSLNTEAFF. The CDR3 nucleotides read TGTGCCAGCAGCTTAGGAAGCTTGAACACTGAAGCTTTCTTT.

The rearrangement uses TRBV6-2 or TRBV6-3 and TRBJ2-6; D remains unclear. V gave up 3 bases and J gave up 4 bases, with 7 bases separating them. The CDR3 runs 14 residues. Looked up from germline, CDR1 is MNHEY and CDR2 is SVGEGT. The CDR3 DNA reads TGTGCCAGCAGTTATTTAGCCGGGGCCAACGTCCTGACTTTC. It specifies CASSYLAGANVLTF.

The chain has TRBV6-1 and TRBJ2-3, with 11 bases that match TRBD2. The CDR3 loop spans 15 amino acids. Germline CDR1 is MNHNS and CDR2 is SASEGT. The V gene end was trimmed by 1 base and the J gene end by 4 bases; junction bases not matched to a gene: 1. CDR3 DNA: TGTGCCAGCAGTGAAGTTAGCGGGGGGGCAGATACGCAGTATTTT. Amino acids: CASSEVSGGADTQYF.

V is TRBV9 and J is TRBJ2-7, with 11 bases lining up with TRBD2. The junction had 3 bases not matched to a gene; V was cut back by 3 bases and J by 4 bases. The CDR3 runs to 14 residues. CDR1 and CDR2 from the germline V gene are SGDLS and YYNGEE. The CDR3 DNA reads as TGTGCCAGCAGCGCGGGACTAGCGGATTACGAGCAGTACTTC. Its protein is CASSAGLADYEQYF.